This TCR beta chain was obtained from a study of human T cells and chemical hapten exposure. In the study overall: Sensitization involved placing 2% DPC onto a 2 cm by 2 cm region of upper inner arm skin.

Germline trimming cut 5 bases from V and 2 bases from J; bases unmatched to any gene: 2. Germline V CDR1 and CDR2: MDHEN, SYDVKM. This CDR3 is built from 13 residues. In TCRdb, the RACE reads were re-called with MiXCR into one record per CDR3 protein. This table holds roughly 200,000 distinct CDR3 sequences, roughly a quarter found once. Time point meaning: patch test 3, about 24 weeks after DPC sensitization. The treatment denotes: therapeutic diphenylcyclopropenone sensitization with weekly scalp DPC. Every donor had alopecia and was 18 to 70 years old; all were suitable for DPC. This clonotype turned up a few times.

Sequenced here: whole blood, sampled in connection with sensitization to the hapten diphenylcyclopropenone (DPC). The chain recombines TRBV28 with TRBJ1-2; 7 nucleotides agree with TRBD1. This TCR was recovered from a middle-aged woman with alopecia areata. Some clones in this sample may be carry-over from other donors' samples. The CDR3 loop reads CASSEDRNYGYTF. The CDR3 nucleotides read TGTGCCAGCAGTGAGGACAGGAACTATGGCTACACCTTC.